The rows below give T cell receptor beta chains drawn from one sample of a study of T cells in Graves' hyperthyroidism and ophthalmopathy. TCRdb ran MiXCR on the multiplex PCR reads and lists one entry per CDR3 protein. The sample comprises fewer than 800,000 distinct CDR3 sequences, about a sixth of which are singletons, and around 7.7% rests with the top ten. The sequenced sample consisted of blood. The receptors come from a man in his late teens or twenties with Graves' hyperthyroidism. The CDR3 runs from the conserved cysteine through the conserved F or W. D genes are given only for firm matches. Some rows have no size entry. The others give once, few or many, or a class for an expanded clone.

size	J	V	D	CDR3	DNA
NA	TRBJ2-7	TRBV18	TRBD2	CASSSGGTSSYEQYF	TGTGCCAGCTCATCGGGAGGGACTAGCTCCTACGAGCAGTACTTC
many	TRBJ2-3	TRBV7-9	NA	CASRRSGPTDTQYF	TGTGCCAGCAGGCGCAGCGGGCCCACAGATACGCAGTATTTT
few	TRBJ2-2	TRBV20-1	TRBD2	CSASGIAGGPTGELFF	TGCAGTGCTAGTGGAATAGCGGGAGGGCCCACCGGGGAGCTGTTTTTT
many	TRBJ2-3	TRBV2	NA	CASSEFWAGNTQYF	TGTGCCAGCAGTGAATTTTGGGCAGGAAATACGCAGTATTTT
few	TRBJ2-3	TRBV28	TRBD2	CASSLSGTSGTQYF	TGTGCCAGCAGCCTAAGCGGGACCTCCGGTACGCAGTATTTT
few	TRBJ1-4	TRBV20-1	TRBD1	CSAGPRQGRRATNEKLFF	TGCAGTGCTGGACCTAGACAGGGGCGGAGAGCAACTAATGAAAAACTGTTTTTT
once	TRBJ2-2	TRBV6-9	NA	CASSYRRSTGELFF	TGTGCCAGCAGTTATCGACGGAGCACCGGGGAGCTGTTTTTT
many	TRBJ1-1	TRBV12-3/TRBV12-4	TRBD1	CASSPGTGSSNTEAFF	TGTGCCAGCAGTCCCGGGACAGGTTCTTCGAACACTGAAGCTTTCTTT
NA	TRBJ2-1	TRBV28	TRBD1	CAGSSSDRGWSEQFF	TGTGCCGGCAGTTCTAGCGACAGGGGTTGGAGCGAGCAGTTCTTC
NA	TRBJ1-5	TRBV18	TRBD1	CASSDGQGLQPQHF	TGTGCCAGCTCAGATGGACAGGGCCTTCAGCCCCAGCATTTT
many	TRBJ2-1	TRBV30	NA	CAWTPKRNNEQFF	TGTGCCTGGACACCCAAGCGGAACAATGAGCAGTTCTTC
NA	TRBJ2-1	TRBV20-1	NA	CSAKVFSSYNEQFF	TGCAGTGCTAAGGTCTTTAGCTCCTACAATGAGCAGTTCTTC
many	TRBJ1-1	TRBV6-1	NA	CASSEVVETGAFF	TGTGCCAGCAGTGAGGTTGTGGAGACGGGAGCTTTCTTT
few	TRBJ2-7	TRBV29-1	NA	CSVESTSRGEQCF	TGCAGCGTTGAAAGCACCTCCCGGGGCGAGCAGTGCTTC
NA	TRBJ1-1	TRBV7-9	NA	CASSLADREAFF	TGTGCCAGCAGCTTAGCGGACCGTGAAGCTTTCTTT
many	TRBJ2-7	TRBV6-5	TRBD2	CASSYSGLAGVYEQYF	TGTGCCAGCAGTTACTCCGGACTAGCGGGGGTCTACGAGCAGTACTTC
many	TRBJ1-1	TRBV12-3/TRBV12-4	NA	CASSSTPTDTEAFF	TGTGCCAGCAGTTCGACACCCACGGACACTGAAGCTTTCTTT
NA	TRBJ2-4	TRBV5-5	NA	CASSLGGQLAKNIQYF	TGTGCCAGCAGCTTGGGAGGCCAACTAGCCAAAAACATTCAGTACTTC
NA	TRBJ1-6	TRBV7-9	NA	CASSFIGAYSYNSPLHF	TGTGCCAGCAGTTTTATCGGGGCGTACTCCTATAATTCACCCCTCCACTTT
few	TRBJ1-6	TRBV9	NA	CASSVESRLDSPLHF	TGTGCCAGCAGCGTAGAATCCCGACTCGATTCACCCCTCCACTTT
NA	TRBJ2-2	TRBV11-2	TRBD2	CASSHLRGTGELFF	TGTGCCAGCAGCCACCTGCGGGGGACCGGGGAGCTGTTTTTT
many	TRBJ1-1	TRBV20-1	NA	CSASRGHLEAFF	TGCAGTGCTTCCAGGGGACACCTTGAAGCTTTCTTT
few	TRBJ1-2	TRBV15	TRBD1	CATSRGQISYGYTF	TGTGCCACCAGCAGGGGACAGATTTCATATGGCTACACCTTC
few	TRBJ1-1	TRBV7-3	NA	CASSLDGPASEAFF	TGTGCCAGCAGCTTAGACGGCCCCGCAAGTGAAGCTTTCTTT
few	TRBJ1-3	TRBV30	NA	CAWRASGGNTIYF	TGTGCCTGGAGGGCCAGCGGAGGAAACACCATATATTTT
many	TRBJ2-7	TRBV28	NA	CASSLVGRNEQYF	TGTGCCAGCAGTTTAGTAGGCCGGAACGAGCAGTACTTC
many	TRBJ2-6	TRBV27	TRBD1	CASRETGVISGANVLTF	TGTGCCAGCAGGGAGACAGGGGTCATCTCTGGGGCCAACGTCCTGACTTTC
few	TRBJ2-1	TRBV3-1	NA	CASLPAGLGNEQFF	TGTGCCAGCCTCCCGGCGGGCTTGGGAAATGAGCAGTTCTTC
few	TRBJ2-7	TRBV10-3	NA	CAISELLTAGYEQYF	TGTGCCATCAGTGAGCTATTGACAGCCGGCTACGAGCAGTACTTC
many	TRBJ2-2	TRBV12-3/TRBV12-4	NA	CASSLARAGGELFF	TGTGCCAGCAGTTTGGCCCGGGCGGGCGGGGAGCTGTTTTTT
many	TRBJ2-7	TRBV28	TRBD1	CASSLSQGAGPYEQYF	TGTGCCAGCAGTTTATCTCAGGGGGCGGGACCCTACGAGCAGTACTTC